The rows below give T cell receptor beta chains drawn from one sample of a study of blood T cell repertoires in COVID-19. This table comes from immunoSEQ multiplex PCR, and its TCRdb copy is limited to in-frame clones, with some not included. The sample comprises around 60,000 clones, around 91% of which are singletons, and 18% rests with the top ten. The source material was peripheral blood. All receptors come from a woman aged 55-75 years with COVID-19, enrolled during active disease. The CDR3 runs from the conserved cysteine through the conserved F or W. D genes are given only for firm matches. Clone sizes are given selectively: once, few, many, or a class where the clone is expanded.

V gene	clone size	J gene	D gene	CDR3 protein	CDR3 DNA
TRBV7-8	NA	TRBJ1-5	NA	CASSEGWSNQPQHF	TGTGCCAGCAGTGAGGGTTGGAGCAATCAGCCCCAGCATTTT
TRBV12-5	NA	TRBJ1-3	NA	CASGPLRSGNTIYF	TGTGCTAGTGGCCCTCTTCGCTCTGGAAACACCATATATTTT
TRBV13	NA	TRBJ2-3	TRBD1	CASSRGQPTSTDTQYF	TGTGCCAGCAGCCGGGGACAGCCTACTAGCACAGATACGCAGTATTTT
TRBV11-2	NA	TRBJ2-1	NA	CASSQTRTARSYNEQFF	TGTGCCAGCAGCCAAACCCGGACAGCGCGCTCCTACAATGAGCAGTTCTTC
TRBV7-9	NA	TRBJ2-2	TRBD2	CASSWGTSGSMRDTGELFF	TGTGCCAGCAGCTGGGGGACTAGCGGGAGCATGCGGGACACCGGGGAGCTGTTTTTT
TRBV7-2	NA	TRBJ2-5	NA	CASSLGAETQYF	TGTGCCAGCAGCTTGGGAGCAGAGACCCAGTACTTC
TRBV18	few	TRBJ1-1	NA	CASRKTGNTEAFF	TGTGCCAGCCGAAAAACGGGGAACACTGAAGCTTTCTTT
TRBV7-6	NA	TRBJ1-3	TRBD1	CASRGQTSSGNTIYF	TGTGCCAGCCGGGGACAGACGAGCTCTGGAAACACCATATATTTT
TRBV3-1/TRBV3-2	NA	TRBJ2-6	TRBD1	CASSPGTGGSGANVLTF	TGTGCCAGCAGCCCAGGGACAGGGGGATCTGGGGCCAACGTCCTGACTTTC
TRBV6-1	NA	TRBJ1-5	NA	CASSEGETPNQPQHF	TGTGCCAGCAGTGAAGGGGAGACACCGAATCAGCCCCAGCATTTT
TRBV6-2/TRBV6-3	NA	TRBJ2-3	TRBD1	CASSYLLTGGEADTQYF	TGTGCCAGCAGTTACCTACTAACAGGGGGCGAGGCAGATACGCAGTATTTT
TRBV11-2	NA	TRBJ2-2	NA	CASSSLRDKRYLTGELFF	TGTGCCAGCAGCTCTCTAAGGGACAAACGATACCTCACCGGGGAGCTGTTTTTT
TRBV10-2	NA	TRBJ1-2	NA	CASSENSNYGYTF	TGCGCCAGCAGTGAGAACAGCAACTATGGCTACACCTTC
TRBV12-3/TRBV12-4	NA	TRBJ1-2	TRBD1	CASSITGDGYTF	TGTGCCAGCAGCATAACAGGGGATGGCTACACCTTC
TRBV7-2	once	TRBJ2-1	NA	CASTRTSSSYNEQFF	TGTGCCAGCACCCGTACGTCGAGCTCCTACAATGAGCAGTTCTTC
TRBV9	few	TRBJ1-1	TRBD1	CASSASGTDNTEAFF	TGTGCCAGCAGCGCTTCCGGGACAGATAACACTGAAGCTTTCTTT
TRBV7-2	NA	TRBJ1-1	TRBD1	CASSLDRGRNTEAFF	TGTGCCAGCAGCCTAGACAGGGGGCGCAATACCGAAGCTTTCTTT
TRBV19	once	TRBJ2-3	TRBD2	CASSMGLAGPDTQYF	TGTGCCAGTAGTATGGGCCTAGCGGGACCAGATACGCAGTATTTT
TRBV6-2/TRBV6-3	NA	TRBJ2-7	NA	CASSYPGLPGSYEQYF	TGTGCCAGCAGTTACCCGGGACTGCCAGGCTCCTACGAGCAGTACTTC